This TCR beta chain was recorded in a study of cytomegalovirus exposure and HLA in healthy donors (dated by TCRdb to the late 2010s). Context from the whole study: An earlier analysis of some 500 of the donors reported 276 Gb of sequence data and 120 million or so unique TCR beta sequences from about 180 million T cells. An early release that covered around 590 HLA-typed donors contained 300 to 350 gigabases of sequencing data and around 85 million unique TCR sequences. Of the 350 to 400 genotyped donors, about 80% fell in the genetic ancestry cluster associated with self-reported Caucasian donors. The study aimed to test whether signatures of past pathogen exposure could be identified by cataloging public T cell receptors. Using immunosequencing, the study profiled T cell repertoires from 666 subjects and related those repertoires to cytomegalovirus serostatus. In addition to the first cohort of hundreds of subjects, a separate validation cohort of 130 or so different subjects was used. High-throughput TCR immunosequencing, statistical association of individual TCRs with disease status, and machine learning were combined to predict cytomegalovirus infection status. A later analysis re-analyzed previously published TCR beta repertoires from several hundred donors and added high-resolution HLA genotyping to study TCR occurrence patterns. Rather than using new phenotypic data, the later analysis identified candidate immune exposures from TCR beta sequences and from how often those sequences occurred across donors. An earlier analysis of fewer than 700 of the donors applied high-throughput TCR beta sequencing to assess whether each TCR beta V gene segment acted as functional or pseudogenic. Donor age, sex, ethnicity and CMV serostatus were compiled alongside the repertoire data. A later genetic analysis took genome-wide SNP genotypes for about 55% of the roughly 700 donors and used that subset as a discovery cohort. Every repertoire in the discovery cohort had been generated on one and the same sequencing platform. HLA typing included class I and class II loci at four-digit resolution. Typing coverage varied by locus: roughly 620-640 donors for A, B, C, DRB1 and DQB1; approximately 520 for DQA1; over 600 for DPA1; about 450 for DPB1. Because of strong linkage in the cohort, 4 to 6 DR-DQ haplotypes were treated as single units for association and clustering. Among 300 to 450 genotyped donors of the cohort, an average of roughly 240,000 unique TCR beta nucleotide sequences were sequenced per donor, roughly 20% of them non-productive. Study-wide conclusions, independent of this receptor: A later analysis found that TCR association rates varied across HLA loci, with DRB1 alleles showing the most associated TCRs and HLA-C alleles the fewest. In a later analysis, over 15,000 TCR beta sequences were associated with specific HLA alleles at a false discovery rate of 0.05. Cytomegalovirus status was reported to be diagnosed by the classifier with high specificity and sensitivity in both the original and validation cohorts. Most CMV-associated TCR beta chains appeared to be HLA-restricted in a later analysis, and the HLA associations seemed to be driven largely by CMV exposure. The study gave a list of about 160 TCR beta chains associated with cytomegalovirus. Most TCR sequences were seen in very few donors, while some public TCRs were found in many individuals. Because counts were too low, around 17 rarely observed V segments, including chromosome 9 orphons, were left out of the earlier analysis of some 600 of the donors. In an earlier analysis of about 600 of the donors, most TCR beta V segments appeared in productive rearrangements about 87% or about 30% of the time, broadly matching IMGT annotations. A further reported finding was that TCR beta sequences accurately predicted the HLA-A and HLA-B alleles for most subjects in the first cohort. Only TCR beta chains were sequenced in this cohort, and the absence of alpha or paired-chain data limited detectable features. Because the 87-base-pair reads could not distinguish some IMGT-functional V segments, including TRBV6-2 and TRBV6-3, those segments were excluded. In a later genetic analysis, fewer N-insertions in productive TCRs were reported among donors in an Asian-associated ancestry cluster than the roughly 700-donor mean. Compared with equally common non-associated chains, HLA-associated TCR beta chains in a later analysis were more clonally expanded and had lower generation probabilities. In a later analysis, several top co-occurrence clusters were reported to appear linked to parvovirus B19, influenza, CMV and Epstein-Barr virus. Presence/absence analyses assumed roughly uniform sequencing depth across donors, an assumption that may not hold. A few of the identified cytomegalovirus-associated TCR beta chains were confirmed in vitro to be specific for cytomegalovirus antigens. CMV serostatus was the only immune exposure information available for the cohort. An association between a missense DCLRE1C variant and V-gene and J-gene trimming of TCR beta chains was found in a later genetic analysis and replicated in an independent cohort. Because some donors lacked HLA typing at each locus, the association tests relied only on the typed subset. The authors suggested that the approach could potentially be extended to other disease states and immunological phenotypes. Correlated functional status among segregating V segments might reflect linkage disequilibrium, but an unknown experimental factor could not be ruled out. When HLA alleles, especially DR and DQ, strongly co-occurred, TCR associations were difficult to assign to individual alleles. A cluster of highly shared sequence variants was judged likely to be a technical artifact of the sequencing pipeline.

The CDR3 goes from the cysteine to the phenylalanine over 14 residues. The entry retains the CDR3 DNA only, 42 bases that are in frame from base 1. From the germline V gene, CDR1 is KGHSH and CDR2 is LQKENI. The V and J ends are trimmed by 3 bases and 5 bases, leaving 13 bases between them. Libraries were made using the immunoSEQ multiplex PCR assay. A mixture of 60 forward primers for TCR Vbeta segments and 13 reverse primers for TCR Jbeta segments was used in the multiplex PCR. Amplification of the CDR3 region of rearranged TCR beta genes was performed with a multiplex PCR assay on genomic DNA. Amplified TCR beta libraries were sequenced as 87-base-pair reads on the Illumina HiSeq System. On the study's bioinformatics: A later analysis counted around 72 million unique TCR beta chains across the 700 or so repertoires, and some 11 million of these chains were shared by at least two donors. To remove PCR and sequencing errors, raw reads were error-corrected and collapsed into unique sequences using a nearest-neighbor algorithm that merged closely related sequences. V, D and J gene segments were assigned by aligning CDR3 sequences to IMGT reference sequences. For a sequence to be retained, a match of at least six nucleotides to both a V gene segment and a J gene segment was required. Rearrangements were called productive when the CDR3 lacked stop codons and stayed in frame with V and J; all others were non-productive. CDR3 was defined according to IMGT convention as the region running from the second conserved V-encoded cysteine to the conserved J-encoded phenylalanine. The earlier analysis of a few hundred of the donors excluded any sequence lacking an unambiguous match to a single V gene segment. An earlier analysis of a few hundred of the donors called V segments functional above 56.7% productive rearrangements and segregating when the between-donor standard deviation exceeded 5%. A statistical classification framework was developed to diagnose cytomegalovirus status using the catalog of TCR beta chain sequences. V and J gene assignment, in a later analysis, came from comparing TCR nucleotide sequences with IMGT/GENE-DB human TR gene sequences. A later analysis assigned CDR3 sequences and most-parsimonious VDJ recombination scenarios with the TCRdist pipeline. In a later analysis, each TCR beta chain was defined by its CDR3 amino acid sequence together with its V-gene family, and reads without a unique V-gene family were excluded. A later analysis removed nearly 600 highly shared, low-generation-probability nucleotide sequences to deal with suspected cross-contamination and a sequencing artifact. A later analysis calculated a clonal expansion index for each public chain from normalized within-repertoire ranks of inferred template counts. In a later analysis, generation probabilities were computed with a VDJ recombination model fitted to out-of-frame rearrangements, and the resulting probabilities were checked against IGoR. A later analysis scored TCR-TCR, TCR-HLA and TCR-CMV co-occurrence with hypergeometric tests, applying a repertoire-size bias correction to TCR pairs. False discovery rates were estimated in a later analysis by permuting HLA or CMV assignments 20 times. In a later analysis, co-occurring TCRs were grouped using DBSCAN, with TCRdist sequence similarity added in when clustering inside HLA-allele-positive subsets. Repertoires with fewer than 30,000 or more than 120,000 public chains were left out of co-occurrence clustering, as were roughly five repertoires with anomalous nucleotide sharing. In its TCRdb copy, this immuneACCESS table keeps in-frame sequences only and misses some clones. Where compared with another copy, unresolved V genes explain less than half of these, and the others have no known cause. The V and J calls and clone size were taken over from that table, and D and trimming were inferred from the DNA. The sample table records approximately 210,000 clones; around four fifths of these occur just once. The ten biggest clones cover 1.1% of the sample.

The cohort consisted of more than 650 healthy bone marrow donors. At the time of sampling, every cohort member was nominally healthy, though immune exposures that went unrecorded were likely present. The donor was CMV seronegative and belonged to the group of 352 seronegative cohort members. A peripheral blood sample was provided by each donor, and peripheral blood mononuclear cells were used for TCR beta sequencing. The Qiagen DNeasy Blood Extraction Kit was used to extract genomic DNA from the blood cell samples. Of note for this clone: Its antigen specificity is not known. No per-base quality is available; no much larger clone lies one base away.

The specimen sequenced was PBMCs. This receptor chain uses TRBV18 and TRBJ1-1; a tentative D call is TRBD1 (6 bases match). The clonotype comes from a woman aged 40 to 50 in good health and CMV-seronegative. The sequenced DNA is TGTGCCAGCTCACCGAATGGGGGCGAGACTGAAGCTTTCTTT. This sequence encodes CASSPNGGETEAFF.